The source of this T cell receptor (beta chain) is a study of control samples from healthy donors and cancer patients. The protocol was immunoSEQ multiplex PCR, while the TCRdb copy is restricted to in-frame clones and leaves out a portion. The data contain 150,000 or so clones, about 93% of them singletons. Germline lookup yields CDR1 SGHNT and CDR2 YENEEA. Between the trimmed V and J ends, which lost 2 bases and 0 bases, there was a span of 8 bases. This CDR3 is built from 15 residues. Sequencing was done on a sample of blood. The chain recombines TRBV11-3 with TRBJ1-3; D is uncertain. The clonotype was recovered from a woman between 55 and 75 years old in good health. The CDR3 coding sequence is TGTGCCAGCAGCTTATCCAGCTTCTCTGGAAACACCATATATTTT. This codes for CASSLSSFSGNTIYF.